The sequence of this T cell receptor beta chain was determined in a study of blood T cell repertoires in COVID-19. The ends lost 3 bases at V and 5 bases at J; junction bases unmatched: 9. Germline V CDR1 and CDR2: LGHNA, YSLEER. This CDR3 spans 15 amino acids. Methods used by the authors: From reference gene primer amplification, estimates of nucleated cell counts were derived. Assay used: immunoSEQ multiplex PCR; TCRdb lists only in-frame clones, some missing. The V and J calls and clone size come from that table; D and trimming were worked out from the DNA. The sample lists 200,000 to 300,000 clones, about 80% occurring once.

The receptor's source is a human donor in a cohort sampled during active COVID-19. Sequencing was performed on peripheral blood. This sequence joins TRBV4-3 and TRBJ1-2; 7 bases agree with TRBD1. CDR3 coding DNA: TGCGCCAGCAGCCATGGACAGGCATCGGGGTATGGCTACACCTTC. It specifies CASSHGQASGYGYTF.